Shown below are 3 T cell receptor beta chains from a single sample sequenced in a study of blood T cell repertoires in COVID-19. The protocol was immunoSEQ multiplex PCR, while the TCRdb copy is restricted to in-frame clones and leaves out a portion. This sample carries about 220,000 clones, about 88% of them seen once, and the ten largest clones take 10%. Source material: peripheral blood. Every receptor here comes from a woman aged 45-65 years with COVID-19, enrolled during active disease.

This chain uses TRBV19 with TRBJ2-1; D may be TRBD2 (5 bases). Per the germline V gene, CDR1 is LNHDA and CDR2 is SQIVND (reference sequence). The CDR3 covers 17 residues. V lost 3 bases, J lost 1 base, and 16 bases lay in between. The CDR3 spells CASSMMREGRSYNEQFF. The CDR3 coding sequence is TGTGCCAGTAGTATGATGAGGGAAGGACGGTCCTACAATGAGCAGTTCTTC.

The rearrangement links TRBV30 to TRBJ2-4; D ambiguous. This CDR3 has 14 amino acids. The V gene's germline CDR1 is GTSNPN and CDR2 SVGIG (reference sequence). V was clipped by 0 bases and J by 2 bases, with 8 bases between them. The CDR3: CAWSVEVTKNIQYF. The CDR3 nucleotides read TGTGCCTGGAGTGTTGAGGTAACCAAAAACATTCAGTACTTC.

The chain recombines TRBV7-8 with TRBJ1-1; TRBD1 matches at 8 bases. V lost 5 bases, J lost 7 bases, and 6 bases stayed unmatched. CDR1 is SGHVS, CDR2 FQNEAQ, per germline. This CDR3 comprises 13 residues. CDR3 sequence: CASSMDRAGEAFF. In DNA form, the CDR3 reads TGTGCCAGCAGCATGGACAGGGCGGGTGAAGCTTTCTTT.